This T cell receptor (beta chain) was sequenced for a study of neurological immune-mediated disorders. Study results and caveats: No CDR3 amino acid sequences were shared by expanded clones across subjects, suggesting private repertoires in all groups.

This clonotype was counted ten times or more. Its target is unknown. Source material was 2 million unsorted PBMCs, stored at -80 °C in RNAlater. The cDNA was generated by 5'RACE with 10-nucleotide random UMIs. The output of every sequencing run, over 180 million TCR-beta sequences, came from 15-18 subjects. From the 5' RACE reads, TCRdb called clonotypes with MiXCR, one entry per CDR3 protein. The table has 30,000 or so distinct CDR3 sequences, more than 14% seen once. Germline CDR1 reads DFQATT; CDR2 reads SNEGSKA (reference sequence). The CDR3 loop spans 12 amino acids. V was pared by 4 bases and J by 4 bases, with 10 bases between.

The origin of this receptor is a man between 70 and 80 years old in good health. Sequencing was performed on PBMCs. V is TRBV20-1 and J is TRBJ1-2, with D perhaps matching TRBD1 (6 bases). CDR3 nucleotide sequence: TGCAGTGCTACCCAGGGGACCTATGGCTACACCTTC. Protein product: CSATQGTYGYTF.